The 29 T cell receptor beta chains below all came from one sample that was sequenced in a study of Graves' ophthalmopathy and Graves' hyperthyroidism. RNA transcripts yielded amplified TCR beta CDR3 regions. HTBI-primed first-round RT-PCR preceded second-round multiplex PCR. Each CDR3 protein is one row after TCRdb ran MiXCR on the multiplex PCR reads. The top ten clones hold 2.4% of a sample with some 360,000 distinct CDR3 sequences, about 18% of them seen once. Specimen: peripheral blood. These receptors all come from an adult woman with stable Graves' hyperthyroidism.

The V gene is TRBV6-5, the J gene TRBJ2-7; no clear D. V was cut by 0 bases and J by 6 bases, with 6 bases left in between. This CDR3 is built from 12 residues. Germline V gene data show CDR1 as MNHEY and CDR2 as SVGAGI. DNA for the CDR3: TGTGCCAGCAGTTACTCGCCCGGCGAGCAGTACTTC. This sequence encodes CASSYSPGEQYF.

This clonotype was seen at least ten times. The chain carries TRBV27 and TRBJ1-1; D is uncertain. CDR1 MNHEY and CDR2 SMNVEV come from the germline V gene (reference sequence). Trimming removed 5 bases at V and 4 bases at J, with 14 bases between. This CDR3 contains 14 residues. The CDR3 nucleotides are TGTGCCAGCAGTCCCTCACACGGAACCACTGAAGCTTTCTTT. Translating it yields CASSPSHGTTEAFF.

In its sample, this clonotype was seen many times. The chain couples TRBV3-1 to TRBJ1-6; TRBD1 is a possible D gene (6 bases). V was pared by 6 bases and J by 9 bases, with 15 bases between. The CDR3 contains 14 residues. Germline CDR1 and CDR2: LGHDT and YNNKEL (reference sequence). The CDR3 bases are TGTGCCAGCAGGTACAGGGCGGCAGCTTCACCCCTCCACTTT. Its translation is CASRYRAAASPLHF.

The V call is TRBV20-1, the J call TRBJ1-1, with D unresolved. Trimming stripped 2 bases from V and 0 bases from J, with 7 bases between. Germline V gene sequence: CDR1 DFQATT, CDR2 SNEGSKA (reference sequence). This CDR3 is built from 13 residues. The CDR3, as DNA: TGCAGTGCTAGAAGACGGTTGAACACTGAAGCTTTCTTT. Amino acids: CSARRRLNTEAFF.

This clonotype was counted many times. V usage is TRBV7-3 and J usage is TRBJ1-1, with D possibly TRBD1 on 6 matching bases. The CDR3 has 13 amino acids. Germline-derived CDR1 and CDR2 are SGHTA and FQGTGA. V was trimmed by 5 bases and J by 2 bases, leaving 9 bases between them. DNA for the CDR3: TGTGCCAGCAGCCAGGGGAGTAACACTGAAGCTTTCTTT. Protein product: CASSQGSNTEAFF.

This clonotype was seen repeatedly, ten times or more. This chain uses TRBV7-2 with TRBJ2-5, with D perhaps matching TRBD1 or TRBD2 (5 bases each). This CDR3 spans 14 amino acids. The V end was cut by 3 bases, the J end by 0 bases, with 8 bases between. Looked up from germline, CDR1 is SGHTA and CDR2 is FQGNSA. The CDR3 spells CASSFGTNQETQYF. CDR3 coding DNA: TGTGCCAGCAGCTTTGGGACCAACCAAGAGACCCAGTACTTC. Complete variable domain (other parts from reference TRBV7-2 and TRBJ2-5): GAGVSQSPSNKVTEKGKDVELRCDPISGHTALYWYRQSLGQGLEFLIYFQGNSAPDKSGLPSDRFSAERTGGSVSTLTIQRTQQEDSAVYLCASSFGTNQETQYFGPGTRLLVL.

The sample holds many counts of this clonotype. The CDR3 bases are TGTGCTAGTAAGAGTTCCTACGAGCAGTACTTC. Protein product: CASKSSYEQYF. The chain joins TRBV12-5 to TRBJ2-7, with unresolved D. The CDR3 contains 11 residues. Germline V lookup: CDR1 LGHNT, CDR2 FRNRAP. Trimming took off 8 bases at V and 1 base at J, with 6 bases between the two ends.

The sample holds many counts of this clonotype. The chain employs TRBV28 and TRBJ2-7, with D perhaps matching TRBD2 (6 bases). The germline gives CDR1 MDHEN, CDR2 SYDVKM. Trimming took 10 bases from V and 6 from J, leaving 31 bases between them. The CDR3 sequence is 17 residues long. Written as DNA, the CDR3 is TGTGCCAACAGCTCCACCTCCCTAGCGCCTGGGCGAGTCGAGCAGTACTTC. Its translation: CANSSTSLAPGRVEQYF.

This clonotype was picked up many times. The chain couples TRBV6-1 to TRBJ2-5; tentatively, D is TRBD1 or TRBD2 (5 bases each). This CDR3 is built from 15 residues. The germline V gene encodes CDR1 MNHNS and CDR2 SASEGT. The ends were cut back, 1 base at V and 5 bases at J, with 14 bases in the middle. As DNA, the CDR3 is TGTGCCAGCAGTGAAGTCGGGGCAGGGCGGGAGACCCAGTACTTC. This sequence encodes CASSEVGAGRETQYF.

This clonotype showed up many times. The CDR3 coding sequence is TGTGCCAGCAGTTATTATCTGGGACAGGGTTCCGGGGCCAACGTCCTGACTTTC. This codes for CASSYYLGQGSGANVLTF. The chain has TRBV6-2 or TRBV6-3 and TRBJ2-6; 9 bases map to TRBD1. Germline V lookup: CDR1 MNHEY, CDR2 SVGEGT. The CDR3 is 18 residues long. Trimming removed 3 bases from V and 4 bases from J; junction bases left unmatched: 10.

Ten or more counts support this clonotype. V and J are TRBV10-3 and TRBJ1-1, with TRBD1 as a possible D gene (6 bases). The ends were cut back, 10 bases at V and 1 base at J, with 13 bases in the middle. Germline-derived CDR1 and CDR2 are ENHRY and SYGVKD. The CDR3 length is 13 residues. In DNA form, the CDR3 reads TGTGCCAATGGGGCGGGACAGAACACTGAAGCTTTCTTT. It encodes CANGAGQNTEAFF.

This clonotype was counted at least ten times. This rearrangement joins TRBV20-1 to TRBJ2-7, with 15 nucleotides matching TRBD2. Germline V gene lookup returns CDR1 DFQATT and CDR2 SNEGSKA (reference sequence). V lost 4 bases to trimming and J lost 7 bases; unmatched junction nucleotides: 11. The CDR3 has 16 amino acids. The DNA for the CDR3 is TGCAGTGCTACTTACGGGACTAGCGGGAGGACGAGTGAGCAGTACTTC. It is translated as CSATYGTSGRTSEQYF.

This clonotype was detected many times. The V call is TRBV20-1, the J call TRBJ1-1, with TRBD1 identical over 10 bases. The CDR3 spans 19 residues. Germline loops: CDR1 DFQATT, CDR2 SNEGSKA (reference sequence). V lost 1 base to trimming and J lost 10 bases; unmatched junction nucleotides: 24. The CDR3 DNA sequence: TGCAGTGCTAGAGGACAGGGGGCGGTCTTCCCGACAGGCCTGGTCGGAGCTTTCTTT. Its translation: CSARGQGAVFPTGLVGAFF.

This clonotype came up many times. The rearrangement links TRBV29-1 to TRBJ2-7; 7 nucleotides align to TRBD1. This CDR3 contains 14 residues. The junction had 5 bases not matched to a gene; V was cut back by 1 base and J by 2 bases. The germline gives CDR1 SQVTM, CDR2 ANQGSEA. This chain's CDR3 is CSVEVGDRAYEQYF. In nucleotides, the CDR3 is TGCAGCGTTGAAGTTGGCGACAGGGCCTACGAGCAGTACTTC.

This sequence joins TRBV6-1 and TRBJ2-7; TRBD1 aligns across 8 bases. The CDR3 spans 13 residues. The ends lost 8 bases at V and 3 bases at J; junction bases unmatched: 6. Per germline, CDR1 MNHNS and CDR2 SASEGT. The CDR3 DNA follows: TGTGCCAGCGTCTCCGGGACAGGCTACGAGCAGTACTTC. It is translated as CASVSGTGYEQYF.

This clonotype has at least ten counts. CDR3 DNA sequence: TGTGCCAGCAGTAAACAACAGGGTGTTGGAAACACCATATATTTT. Protein sequence: CASSKQQGVGNTIYF. The V and J genes are TRBV6-1 and TRBJ1-3; weak D call: TRBD1 (6 bases). Germline V gene data show CDR1 as MNHNS and CDR2 as SASEGT. Trimming removed 5 bases from V and 3 bases from J, with 14 bases in between. This CDR3 is built from 15 residues.

The table lists this clonotype with many counts. The chain joins TRBV6-6 to TRBJ2-7, with a weak D call TRBD2 (6 bases). CDR1 and CDR2 from the germline V gene are MNHNY and SVGAGI (reference sequence). This CDR3 has 15 amino acids. Trimming cost V 3 bases and J 0 bases, with 12 bases left between them. CDR3 DNA: TGTGCCAGCAGTTATAGCGGTTATAGCTCCTACGAGCAGTACTTC. Protein: CASSYSGYSSYEQYF.

This clonotype was detected a few times. The chain uses TRBV11-2 and TRBJ2-2, with 10 nucleotides matching TRBD2. The CDR3 has 14 amino acids. After removal of 3 bases from V and 9 bases from J, the junction contained 4 bases not matched to a gene. The germline V gene has CDR1 SGHAT and CDR2 FQNNGV. In DNA, the CDR3 is TGTGCCAGCAGCTTCAGGACTAGCGGCCGGGAGCTGTTTTTT. The encoded protein is CASSFRTSGRELFF.

This clonotype was seen many times. The V gene is TRBV5-5, the J gene TRBJ2-7; 15 positions match TRBD2. The length of the CDR3 is 15 residues. The V gene end was trimmed by 4 bases and the J gene end by 5 bases; junction bases not matched to a gene: 4. Germline CDR1 is SGHKS and CDR2 is YYEKEE (reference sequence). CDR3 in amino acids: CASSQGLAGGDEQYF. The CDR3 nucleotides read TGTGCCAGCAGCCAGGGACTAGCGGGGGGAGACGAGCAGTACTTC.

This clonotype was picked up many times. The chain carries TRBV4-2 and TRBJ1-2, with D perhaps TRBD1 (5 bases). Germline-derived CDR1 and CDR2 are LGHNA and YNFKEQ. This CDR3 region has 17 residues. V shed 0 bases and J shed 2 bases, with 16 bases lying between them. The DNA for the CDR3 is TGTGCCAGCAGCCAAGATTTGGCTCCCAGGGTGAACTATGGCTACACCTTC. It encodes CASSQDLAPRVNYGYTF.

The chain has TRBV29-1 and TRBJ2-1, with 7 nucleotides matching TRBD1. Germline CDR1 and CDR2: SQVTM and ANQGSEA. Trimming removed 8 bases from V and 5 bases from J; junction bases left unmatched: 3. The CDR3 spans 11 residues. CDR3 amino acids: CSTDRDNEQFF. CDR3 sequence (DNA): TGCAGCACTGACAGGGACAATGAGCAGTTCTTC.

The CDR3 is CSARTDYNSPLHF. The CDR3 DNA is TGCAGTGCTAGGACAGACTATAATTCACCCCTCCACTTT. This sequence joins TRBV20-1 and TRBJ1-6; maybe TRBD1 (5 bases). The V gene lost 3 bases and the J gene lost 3 bases, with 6 bases spanning the gap. The germline CDR1 and CDR2 sequences are DFQATT and SNEGSKA (reference sequence). This CDR3 contains 13 residues.

This clonotype was counted many times. V gene TRBV20-1 combines with J gene TRBJ1-5; 10 bases agree with TRBD1. J gave up 7 bases and V 3 bases, and 6 bases lay outside the gene matches. CDR1 and CDR2 from the germline V gene are DFQATT and SNEGSKA (reference sequence). This CDR3 has 14 amino acids. The CDR3 spells CSASKDRGPQPQHF. For the CDR3, the DNA is TGCAGTGCTAGTAAAGACAGGGGGCCCCAGCCCCAGCATTTT.

This clonotype was counted between two and nine times. J is TRBJ2-5 and V is TRBV3-1, with a tentative D call TRBD1 (6 bases). CDR3 length equals 16 residues. Germline values: CDR1 LGHDT, CDR2 YNNKEL (reference sequence). V shed 1 base and J shed 0 bases, with 12 bases lying between them. DNA for the CDR3: TGTGCCAGCAGCCAAGCAGGGGCTGTCTACCAAGAGACCCAGTACTTC. Amino acids: CASSQAGAVYQETQYF.

This clonotype occurred many times. This sequence joins TRBV3-1 and TRBJ2-2; tentatively, D is TRBD2 (6 bases). The germline V gene has CDR1 LGHDT and CDR2 YNNKEL (reference sequence). The CDR3 sequence is 15 residues long. Trimming cost V 1 base and J 6 bases, with 12 bases left between them. As DNA, the CDR3 is TGTGCCAGCAGCCAAGCTCTAGGAGGGGCCGGGGAGCTGTTTTTT. Amino acids: CASSQALGGAGELFF.

This clonotype was counted ten times or more. Relative to the germline gene, one junction end is altered; a read error may explain this. The chain recombines TRBV5-1 with TRBJ1-1; weak D call: TRBD1 (5 bases). This CDR3 is 12 amino acids long. CDR1 is SGHRS and CDR2 is YFSETQ in the germline V gene. The chain's CDR3 is CASSPWGAEAFF. The CDR3 bases are TGCGCCAGCAGCCCATGGGGCGCTGAAGCCTTCTTT. Looking up the rest from reference TRBV5-1 and TRBJ1-1 gives the full variable domain: KAGVTQTPRYLIKTRGQQVTLSCSPISGHRSVSWYQQTPGQGLQFLFEYFSETQRNKGNFPGRFSGRQFSNSRSEMNVSTLELGDSALYLCASSPWGAEAFFGQGTRLTVV.

This chain connects TRBV6-5 to TRBJ1-5; D perhaps matches TRBD1 (6 bases). Germline CDR1 reads MNHEY; CDR2 reads SVGAGI. V lost 4 bases, J lost 4 bases, and 8 bases lay in between. The CDR3 is 13 amino acids. This CDR3 is CASSSGQNQPQHF. CDR3 nucleotide sequence: TGTGCCAGCAGTTCCGGACAGAATCAGCCCCAGCATTTT.

The gene calls are TRBV28 and TRBJ2-7, with D hard to call. This CDR3 comprises 13 residues. V lost 3 bases and J lost 3, with 9 bases in between. Germline lookup yields CDR1 MDHEN and CDR2 SYDVKM. CDR3 nucleotides: TGTGCCAGCAGTTTTGGCACCTTCTACGAGCAGTACTTC. Translation gives CASSFGTFYEQYF.

There are many counts of this clonotype. This chain links TRBV27 with TRBJ2-7, with D tentatively TRBD2 (5 bases). Looked up from germline, CDR1 is MNHEY and CDR2 is SMNVEV (reference sequence). The CDR3 runs to 16 residues. Trimming took 0 bases from V and 3 from J, leaving 15 bases between them. CDR3 sequence: CASSLSIGVRDYEQYF. The CDR3 DNA follows: TGTGCCAGCAGTTTATCGATCGGGGTGAGGGACTACGAGCAGTACTTC.